This T cell receptor delta chain was identified in a study of gamma-delta chains in newborns, infants, children. Across the study: Microbial exposure reportedly drives polyclonal innate γδ T cell expansion after birth.

This CDR3 has 16 residues. Per germline, CDR1 GEAIGNYY and CDR2 EKD. Details on this clone: The protein in TCRdb stems from a much larger clone and differs at residue 15 from this DNA's translation, likely a read error; here the protein is translated from the DNA.

TCRdb re-analyzed the reads via CATT. The sample consists of 7,000 or so delta-chain clones, around 0.7% of them appearing once. Sequenced input: blood. The rearrangement joins TRDV2 to TRDJ1, with TRDD3 matching 12 bases. This sequence was found in a child who was a newborn, infant or young child, either healthy, febrile or measles-vaccinated (not recorded which). Written as DNA, the CDR3 is TGTGCCTGTGACACCCTGGGGGATACGCACACCGATAAACTCACCTTT. Amino acid sequence: CACDTLGDTHTDKLTF.